This TCR beta chain emerged from a study of response to subunit inactivated influenza vaccine. This clonotype was detected a few times. The antigen remains unidentified. The CDR3 length is 14 residues. Looked up from germline, CDR1 is MDHEN and CDR2 is SYDVKM. Trimming removed 3 bases at V and 1 base at J, with 8 bases between. TCRdb independently ran MiXCR on the RT-PCR reads; one entry per CDR3 protein. The sample includes over 150,000 distinct CDR3 sequences, about 9% of them seen just once. Study outcomes and limitations: Authors suggested each seasonal influenza vaccination recruits few new T cells.

The source material was non-naive T cells sorted from PBMCs, sampled on the day of vaccination. The V and J genes are TRBV28 and TRBJ2-3; D gene uncertain. This sequence was found in a man between 45 and 60 years old who received an inactivated influenza vaccine. CDR3 nucleotides: TGTGCCAGCAGTTTTGACTCTGGCACAGATACGCAGTATTTT. It encodes CASSFDSGTDTQYF.